This T cell receptor beta chain originates from a study of T cells in Graves' hyperthyroidism and ophthalmopathy. Orbital computed tomography and thyroid ultrasound, together with serum TRAb and thyroxine and clinical symptoms, were used for diagnoses. PBMCs stemmed from around 9.3 ml fresh peripheral blood. As concerns this clonotype: Its target is unknown.

From RNA transcripts, TCR beta CDR3 regions were amplified. A first-round RT-PCR of the TCR CDR3 used the HTBI primer set. TCRdb ran MiXCR on the multiplex PCR reads and lists one entry per CDR3 protein. In the table there are nearly 750,000 distinct CDR3 sequences, approximately 40% of which are singletons. Study observations and caveats: In validation, the model predicted ophthalmopathy. These predictions came a median about 6.2 months before onset. Blood also held most thyroid clonotypes expanded beyond 0.001.

J lost 6 bases, V lost 4 bases, and 11 bases had no gene match. CDR1 and CDR2 (germline): SGHRS, YFSETQ. The CDR3 loop spans 17 amino acids. The receptor comes from a middle-aged woman with Graves' hyperthyroidism. The chain has TRBV5-1 and TRBJ2-2; TRBD1 matches 11 bases. The specimen sequenced was blood. CDR3 loop: CASSRIGRGQGAGELFF. CDR3 sequence (DNA): TGCGCCAGCAGCCGCATTGGCCGGGGACAGGGGGCCGGGGAGCTGTTTTTT.